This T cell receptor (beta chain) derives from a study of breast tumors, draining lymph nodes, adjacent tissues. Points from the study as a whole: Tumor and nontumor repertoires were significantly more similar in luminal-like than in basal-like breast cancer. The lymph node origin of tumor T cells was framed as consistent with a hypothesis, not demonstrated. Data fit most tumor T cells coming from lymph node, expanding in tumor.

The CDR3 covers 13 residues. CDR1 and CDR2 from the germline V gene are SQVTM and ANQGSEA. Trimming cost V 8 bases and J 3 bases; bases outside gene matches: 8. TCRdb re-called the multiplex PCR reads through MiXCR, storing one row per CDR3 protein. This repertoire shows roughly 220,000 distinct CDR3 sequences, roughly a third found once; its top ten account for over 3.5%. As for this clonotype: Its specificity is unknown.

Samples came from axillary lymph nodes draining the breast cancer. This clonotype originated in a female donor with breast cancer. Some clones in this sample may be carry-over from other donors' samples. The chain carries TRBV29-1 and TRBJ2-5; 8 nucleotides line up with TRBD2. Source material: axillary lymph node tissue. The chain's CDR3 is CSLGIAGKETQYF. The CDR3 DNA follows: TGCAGCTTGGGGATAGCGGGGAAAGAGACCCAGTACTTC.